Each of the 2 T cell receptor beta chains below was sequenced from the same sample in a study of T cell changes during pregnancy in multiple sclerosis (dated by TCRdb to the late 2010s). Library construction relied on the immunoSEQ multiplex PCR assay. TCRdb stores this immuneACCESS table with in-frame sequences only. Part of the clones is absent; in the studies checked, under half of the shortfall reflects unresolved V genes, and no reason is known for the rest. The sample yields roughly 24,000 clones; approximately 87% were counted once. Of the sample, 7.5% to 9% is held by the ten largest clones. This specimen consisted of CD8+ T cells from peripheral blood mononuclear cells, obtained before pregnancy. The origin of the receptors is a female donor with multiple sclerosis, enrolled in a pregnancy study.

This clone occurred a few times. The rearrangement links TRBV7-9 to TRBJ1-2; 7 bases align to TRBD1. This CDR3 region has 14 residues. V shed 5 bases and J 4 bases; nucleotides not matched to a gene: 7. The germline V gene has CDR1 SEHNR and CDR2 FQNEAQ (reference sequence). CDR3 DNA: TGTGCCAGCAGCCCGGGACAGAACCCCTATGGCTACACCTTC. Translation: CASSPGQNPYGYTF.

The CDR3 coding sequence is TGTGCCAGCAGCTTGGCGTCAGGGTTTGATCAGCCCCAGCATTTT. Translating it yields CASSLASGFDQPQHF. V and J are TRBV5-4 and TRBJ1-5; D might be TRBD1 (5 bases). The CDR3 spans 15 residues. Germline CDR1 and CDR2: SGHNT and YYREEE (reference sequence). Trimming pared 0 bases from V and 5 bases from J, leaving 12 bases between.